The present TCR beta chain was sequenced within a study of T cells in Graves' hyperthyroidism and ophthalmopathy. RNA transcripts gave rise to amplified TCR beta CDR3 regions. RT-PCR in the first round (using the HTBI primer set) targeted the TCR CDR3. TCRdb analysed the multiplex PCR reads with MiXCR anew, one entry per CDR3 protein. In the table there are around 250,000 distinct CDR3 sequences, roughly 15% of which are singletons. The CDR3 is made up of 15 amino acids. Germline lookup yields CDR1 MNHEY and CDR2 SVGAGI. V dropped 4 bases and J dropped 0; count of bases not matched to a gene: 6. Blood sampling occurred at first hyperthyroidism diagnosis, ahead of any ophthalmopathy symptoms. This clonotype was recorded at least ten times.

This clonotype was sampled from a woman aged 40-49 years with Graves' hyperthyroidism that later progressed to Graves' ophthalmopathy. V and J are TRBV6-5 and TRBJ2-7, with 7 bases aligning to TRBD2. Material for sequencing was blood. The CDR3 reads CASSFSASGSYEQYF. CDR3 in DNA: TGTGCCAGCAGTTTCTCGGCTAGCGGCTCCTACGAGCAGTACTTC.